This paragraph reports one T cell receptor beta chain. The antigen it recognizes is unknown. Nothing much larger sits one base from this clone, and base qualities are not available. A MiSeq instrument was used for deep resolution sequencing, which targeted depths ranging from 1 in 1 million up to 1 in 200,000 T cells, with coverage averaging 10x for each clonotype. The immunoSEQ hsTCRB Kit was used to generate TCR beta libraries. The study's own analysis went as follows. ImmunoSEQ Data Assistant and ImmunoSEQ Analyzer were used for data analysis, and V, D and J genes were assigned according to IMGT definitions. Clonality, which ranges from 0 to 1, was calculated by subtracting the normalized Shannon entropy of productive rearrangement frequencies from one. Only overrepresented clonotypes making up at least 0.05% of each patient's repertoire were included in the public clonotype analysis. About twelve age-matched healthy donor repertoires from immuneACCESS were used as controls for clonality. The source is immuneACCESS, and TCRdb retained only in-frame sequences with V and J called. Part of the clones is not carried over; for the studies checked, unresolved V genes explain less than half of this, and the remainder is unexplained. The D gene and trimming were derived from the DNA, and the V and J assignments and clone size from that table. The sample yields some 200,000 clones; just under 80% were counted once. The ten top clones hold about an eighth of the sample.

The sample's time point label is to be understood as: 12 to 13 months on ibrutinib. Approximately 2 micrograms of genomic DNA were extracted from cryopreserved PBMCs for TCR beta library preparation. Longitudinal blood samples from CLL patients receiving ibrutinib monotherapy were subjected to high-throughput TCR beta sequencing. The patients were enrolled in a single-center, open-label phase 2 trial of ibrutinib monotherapy. This record belongs to a study of cytotoxic CD8 clonotypes in ibrutinib-treated CLL (dated by TCRdb to the early 2020s). General notes on the study: In this cohort, about 16 patients were treatment-naive and about a dozen were relapsed/refractory, while some 17 had unmutated IGHV. Patients were still on ibrutinib when every remission and progressive disease sample was collected. An average of around 250,000 productive templates and about 100,000 productive rearrangements was obtained per sample. Responses were partial in about 25 patients and complete in 2; after median around 66 months follow-up, about 14 stayed in remission and 12 progressed. Cryopreserved peripheral blood mononuclear cells were collected at three points: before therapy, at response, and at either sustained remission or disease progression. Samples at response were collected after a median of roughly 13 months of treatment, with a range of about 6 to 40 months. Of the approximately 90 participants in the trial, about 25 had longitudinal samples available. The full study reports these points: Baseline clonality was found to be higher than that of age-matched healthy donors and was strongly correlated with circulating CD8+ T-cell counts. An increase in clonality was observed at ibrutinib response, with clonality remaining stable during sustained remission and falling back toward baseline at progression. Public clonotypes were rare and either contracted or stayed stable during treatment, and the rise in clonality at ibrutinib response reflected the expansion of private clonotypes. Sampling times were not matched between patients in sustained remission and patients whose disease was progressing, and lymph node repertoires were not examined.

CDR1 and CDR2 are drawn from the germline V gene: SQVTM, ANQGSEA. Including cysteine and phenylalanine, the CDR3 has 13 amino acids. The kept DNA is CDR3 alone, 39 bases in frame from the first base. V gives up 1 base and J gives up 2 bases, and the segment between their germline ends measures 8 bases. This TCR came from a human donor with chronic lymphocytic leukemia. The chain uses TRBV29-1 and TRBJ1-1; the D gene cannot be resolved reliably. Here the sequenced sample was PBMCs, taken after 12 months of ibrutinib treatment. CDR3 reads: CSVEGKLNTEAFF. The DNA sequence follows: TGCAGCGTTGAAGGGAAACTTAACACTGAAGCTTTCTTT.